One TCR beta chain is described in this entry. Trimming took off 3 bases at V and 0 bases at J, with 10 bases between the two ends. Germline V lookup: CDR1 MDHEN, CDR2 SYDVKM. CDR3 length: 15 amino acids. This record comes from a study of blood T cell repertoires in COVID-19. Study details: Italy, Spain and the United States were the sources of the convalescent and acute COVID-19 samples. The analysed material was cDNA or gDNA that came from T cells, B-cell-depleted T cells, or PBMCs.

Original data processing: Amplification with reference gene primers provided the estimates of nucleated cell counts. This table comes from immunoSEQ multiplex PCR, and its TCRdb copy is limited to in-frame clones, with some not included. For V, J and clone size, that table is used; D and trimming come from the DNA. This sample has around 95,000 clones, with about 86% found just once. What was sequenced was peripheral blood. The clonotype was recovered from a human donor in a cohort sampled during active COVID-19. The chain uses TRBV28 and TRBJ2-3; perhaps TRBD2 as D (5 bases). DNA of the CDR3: TGTGCCAGCAGTTTGTTACTAGGTAGCACAGATACGCAGTATTTT. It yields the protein CASSLLLGSTDTQYF.